This T cell receptor (beta chain) emerged from a study of T cells after somatic rescue of genetic block. Clones were sequenced by immunoSEQ multiplex PCR, and TCRdb holds only the in-frame ones, with some missing. This sample has about 52,000 clones, with 90% to 97% found just once. A word on this clone: The sample contains more than one DNA sequence encoding this CDR3.

Germline CDR1 SQVTM, CDR2 ANQGSEA. This CDR3 has 12 amino acids. V dropped 5 bases and J dropped 4; count of bases not matched to a gene: 1. Sequences were obtained from peripheral blood mononuclear cells (PBMCs). This clonotype was sampled from a child under two years old. The rearrangement links TRBV29-1 to TRBJ2-1; 8 bases fit TRBD2. The CDR3 reads CSVSGSYNEQFF. CDR3 in DNA: TGCAGCGTTAGCGGGAGTTACAATGAGCAGTTCTTC.